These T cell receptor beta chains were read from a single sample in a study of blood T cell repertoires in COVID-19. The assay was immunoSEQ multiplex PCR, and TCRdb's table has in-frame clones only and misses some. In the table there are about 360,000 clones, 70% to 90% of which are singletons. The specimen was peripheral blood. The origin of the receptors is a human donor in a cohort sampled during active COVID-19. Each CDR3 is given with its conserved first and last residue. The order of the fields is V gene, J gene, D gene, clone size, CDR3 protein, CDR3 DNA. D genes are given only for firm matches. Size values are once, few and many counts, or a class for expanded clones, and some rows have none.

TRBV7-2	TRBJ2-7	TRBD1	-	CATGWGTGYEQYF	TGTGCCACCGGTTGGGGGACAGGTTACGAGCAGTACTTC
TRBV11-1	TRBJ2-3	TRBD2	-	CASSKGGEDTQYF	TGTGCCAGCAGCAAGGGAGGGGAAGATACGCAGTATTTT
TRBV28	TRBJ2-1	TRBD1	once	CASSLRDRAPYNEQFF	TGTGCCAGCAGTCTAAGGGACAGGGCGCCCTACAATGAGCAGTTCTTC
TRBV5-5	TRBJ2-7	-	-	CASSSTLNSYEQYF	TGTGCCAGCAGCTCGACACTTAACTCCTACGAGCAGTACTTC
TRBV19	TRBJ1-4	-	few	CASTWGEKLFF	TGTGCCAGTACTTGGGGCGAAAAACTGTTTTTT
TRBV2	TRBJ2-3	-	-	CASSEDNTDTQYF	TGTGCCAGCAGTGAAGACAACACAGATACGCAGTATTTT
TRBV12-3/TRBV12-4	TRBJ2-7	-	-	CASSLSGQLQYF	TGTGCCAGCAGTTTAAGTGGACAACTCCAGTACTTC
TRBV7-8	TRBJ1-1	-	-	CASSSRVRPMNTEAFF	TGTGCCAGCAGCTCCCGGGTCCGGCCCATGAACACTGAAGCTTTCTTT
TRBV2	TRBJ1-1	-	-	CASSERWSQAEAFF	TGTGCCAGCAGTGAACGGTGGTCCCAGGCTGAAGCTTTCTTT
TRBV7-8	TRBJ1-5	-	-	CASSLRFGTGRSNQPQHF	TGTGCCAGCAGTCTCAGGTTTGGGACGGGGAGGAGCAATCAGCCCCAGCATTTT
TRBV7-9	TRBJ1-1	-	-	CASTTGNTEAFF	TGTGCCAGCACAACAGGGAACACTGAAGCTTTCTTT
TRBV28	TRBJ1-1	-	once	CASSPMAPREAAFF	TGTGCCAGCAGTCCTATGGCCCCCAGGGAGGCGGCTTTCTTT
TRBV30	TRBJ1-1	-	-	CAWSVMDLGTEAFF	TGTGCCTGGAGTGTGATGGACTTAGGGACTGAAGCTTTCTTT
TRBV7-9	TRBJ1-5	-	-	CASSLGTGTLNQPQHF	TGTGCCAGCAGCTTAGGGACCGGGACACTCAATCAGCCCCAGCATTTT
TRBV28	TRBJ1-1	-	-	CASSFMQGFSEAFF	TGTGCCAGCAGTTTTATGCAGGGGTTCAGTGAAGCTTTCTTT
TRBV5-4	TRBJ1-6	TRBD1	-	CASSLGRQGNWGSPLHF	TGTGCCAGCAGCTTGGGCAGACAGGGGAATTGGGGTTCACCCCTCCACTTT
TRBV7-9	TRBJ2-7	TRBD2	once	CASSWTGLAGAEQYF	TGTGCCAGCAGCTGGACGGGACTAGCGGGAGCCGAGCAGTACTTC
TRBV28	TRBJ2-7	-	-	CASSLPGRPIEQYF	TGTGCCAGCAGTTTACCTGGGCGCCCCATCGAGCAGTACTTC
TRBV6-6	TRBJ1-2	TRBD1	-	CASILRQGFGYTF	TGTGCCAGCATTTTACGACAGGGTTTCGGCTACACCTTC
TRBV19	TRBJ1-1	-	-	CASSTDLRDTTWDTEAFF	TGTGCCAGTAGTACCGACTTACGGGACACAACCTGGGACACTGAAGCTTTCTTT
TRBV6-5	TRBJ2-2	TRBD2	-	CASISGRRVGELFF	TGTGCCAGCATTAGCGGGAGAAGGGTCGGGGAGCTGTTTTTT
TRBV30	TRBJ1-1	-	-	CAWSGQGLSEAFF	TGTGCCTGGAGTGGGCAGGGGTTAAGTGAAGCTTTCTTT
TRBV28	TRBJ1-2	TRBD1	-	CASNLHRGGYGYTF	TGTGCCAGCAACCTACACAGGGGGGGCTATGGCTACACCTTC
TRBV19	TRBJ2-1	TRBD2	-	CASSMVLADTNEQFF	TGTGCCAGTAGTATGGTTCTAGCGGATACGAATGAGCAGTTCTTC
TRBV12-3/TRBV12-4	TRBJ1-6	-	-	CASSLTGTSPLHF	TGTGCCAGCAGTCTTACAGGGACCTCACCCCTCCACTTT